The 32 T cell receptor beta chains in this list originate from one sample, sequenced in a study of blood T cell repertoires in COVID-19. Only in-frame clones appear in the TCRdb table, and some are missing; sequencing was by immunoSEQ multiplex PCR. Counted here are under 350,000 clones, under 90% occurring once; the ten biggest clones make up 2% to 2.5%. Sequenced input: peripheral blood. The receptors were gathered from a man in his fifties or sixties with acute or convalescent COVID-19.

The chain combines TRBV5-4 with TRBJ1-2; 8 nucleotides line up with TRBD1. This CDR3 is built from 15 residues. V lost 4 bases and J lost 7; bases outside the gene matches: 12. Germline V gene data show CDR1 as SGHNT and CDR2 as YYREEE (reference sequence). DNA for the CDR3: TGTGCCAGCAGCGAACCGACAGGGGATATAGGTGGCTACACCTTC. It encodes CASSEPTGDIGGYTF.

The J gene is TRBJ1-2, the V gene TRBV6-5, with 7 bases that match TRBD1. There are 14 residues in the CDR3. The germline gives CDR1 MNHEY, CDR2 SVGAGI. V was pared by 8 bases and J by 4 bases, with 10 bases of the junction left unmatched. CDR3 region: CASWSDRDFYGYTF. DNA of the CDR3: TGTGCCAGCTGGTCAGACAGGGATTTCTATGGCTACACCTTC.

The chain couples TRBV7-8 to TRBJ2-1; a weak D match, TRBD2 (6 bases). Germline V gene lookup returns CDR1 SGHVS and CDR2 FQNEAQ. The CDR3 is 13 residues long. Trimming took 3 bases from V and 4 from J, leaving 7 bases between them. The CDR3 reads CASSFSGYNEQFF. CDR3 bases: TGTGCCAGCAGCTTTAGCGGATACAATGAGCAGTTCTTC.

V usage is TRBV20-1 and J usage is TRBJ2-3; D might be TRBD2 (6 bases). The CDR3 loop spans 13 amino acids. Germline CDR1 DFQATT, CDR2 SNEGSKA (reference sequence). V dropped 3 bases and J dropped 5 bases, with 12 bases sitting between them. The CDR3 loop reads CSASSTSGDTQYF. DNA of the CDR3: TGCAGTGCTAGTTCGACTAGTGGAGATACGCAGTATTTT.

CDR3 protein: CASSSKRAAGANVLTF. CDR3 nucleotide sequence: TGTGCCAGCAGCTCTAAGAGGGCGGCGGGGGCCAACGTCCTGACTTTC. J is TRBJ2-6 and V is TRBV11-3; the D gene is possibly TRBD2 (5 bases). The CDR3 runs 16 residues. Germline lookup yields CDR1 SGHNT and CDR2 YENEEA. V lost 4 bases, J lost 4 bases, and 14 bases lay in between.

This chain connects TRBV10-2 to TRBJ2-2; D not certain. Germline CDR1 WSHSY, CDR2 SAAADI. Trimming pared 7 bases from V and 4 bases from J, leaving 10 bases between. The CDR3 runs to 13 residues. CDR3 bases: TGCGCCAGCACACAGACCACCACCGGGGAGCTGTTTTTT. Translating gives CASTQTTTGELFF.

DNA of the CDR3: TGTGCCAGCAGCCAAGAAAACCGGGAGCAGTACTTC. This encodes CASSQENREQYF. The gene calls are TRBV3-1 (or the pseudogene TRBV3-2) and TRBJ2-7, with D unclear. Deletions cut 0 bases from V and 7 bases from J, with 7 bases between. This CDR3 is 12 amino acids long. CDR1 is LGHDT and CDR2 is YNNKEL in the germline V gene (reference sequence).

The rearrangement links TRBV7-2 to TRBJ1-4; 7 bases are shared with TRBD1. The ends lost 3 bases at V and 7 bases at J; junction bases unmatched: 5. This CDR3 has 14 residues. The germline CDR1 and CDR2 sequences are SGHTA and FQGNSA. The CDR3 is CASSLDPGGEKLFF. The CDR3 region has the DNA TGTGCCAGCAGCTTGGACCCAGGGGGTGAAAAACTGTTTTTT.

The gene calls are TRBV7-8 and TRBJ2-7, with 9 bases identical to TRBD1. The CDR3 is 12 residues long. V shed 5 bases, J shed 12 bases, and the junction held 8 bases outside the gene matches. Looked up from germline, CDR1 is SGHVS and CDR2 is FQNEAQ. The CDR3 region is CASSKGQGSLYF. The CDR3 DNA follows: TGTGCCAGCAGCAAGGGACAGGGAAGTTTGTACTTC.

The chain couples TRBV7-8 to TRBJ1-5, with D possibly being TRBD1 (6 bases). The V and J ends lost 7 bases and 4 bases respectively, with 17 bases between them. In germline, CDR1 is SGHVS, CDR2 FQNEAQ. The CDR3 is made up of 15 amino acids. The CDR3 sequence: CASNLQGMVNQPQHF. The CDR3 DNA sequence: TGTGCCAGCAACCTTCAGGGGATGGTAAATCAGCCCCAGCATTTT.

The chain is built from TRBV18 and TRBJ2-3, with TRBD1 identical over 7 bases. Germline assignment: CDR1 KGHSH and CDR2 LQKENI. The CDR3 totals 16 residues. The V and J ends lost 2 bases and 2 bases, in that order; junction bases with no gene match: 7. The CDR3 DNA is TGTGCCAGCTCACCATTACCACAGGGGAACACAGATACGCAGTATTTT. Translation gives CASSPLPQGNTDTQYF.

This chain connects TRBV27 to TRBJ2-4; 7 nucleotides line up with TRBD1. V dropped 6 bases and J dropped 0; count of bases not matched to a gene: 5. This CDR3 is 15 amino acids long. Germline V gene sequence: CDR1 MNHEY, CDR2 SMNVEV (reference sequence). CDR3 in amino acids: CASRQGKEAKNIQYF. The DNA of the CDR3 is TGTGCCAGCAGACAGGGGAAGGAAGCCAAAAACATTCAGTACTTC.

The V gene is TRBV18, the J gene TRBJ1-1, with 11 bases aligning to TRBD1. Per germline, CDR1 KGHSH and CDR2 LQKENI. V lost 3 bases and J lost 4; bases outside the gene matches: 4. The CDR3 contains 15 residues. The CDR3 region has the DNA TGTGCCAGCTCACCGGGACAGGGGGTGGTCACTGAAGCTTTCTTT. It encodes CASSPGQGVVTEAFF.

The rearrangement joins TRBV6-4 to TRBJ1-2; a possible D gene is TRBD1 (5 bases). The CDR3 has 14 residues. The germline V and J ends were trimmed by 6 bases and 0 bases, with 11 bases remaining between them. Germline CDR1 is MRHNA and CDR2 is SNTAGT. The CDR3 DNA follows: TGTGCCAGCAGCGGGGGGTACTCTAACTATGGCTACACCTTC. This codes for CASSGGYSNYGYTF.

V is TRBV1 and J is TRBJ1-6. TRBV1 is a pseudogene segment. The CDR3 runs to 15 residues. The CDR3, as DNA: TGCACCAGCAGCCAAGGGGGGGGCGAGTTTTCACCCCTCCACTTT. This codes for CTSSQGGGEFSPLHF.

The V gene is TRBV6-5, the J gene TRBJ1-1; 7 positions match TRBD1. V trimming: 7 bases; J trimming: 1 base; junction bases outside the gene matches: 6. Per germline, CDR1 MNHEY and CDR2 SVGAGI. The CDR3 has 14 amino acids. The CDR3 nucleotides read TGTGCCAGCACGGGACAGACAACGAACACTGAAGCTTTCTTT. Protein product: CASTGQTTNTEAFF.

This clone was seen a handful of times. This sequence joins TRBV21-1 and TRBJ2-3; TRBD1, as called in the table, went unchecked against the DNA. TRBV21-1 is listed as a pseudogene. The CDR3 has 17 residues. The CDR3: CASSKDGDSSDLGTQYF. The DNA of the CDR3 is TGTGCCAGCAGCAAAGACGGGGACAGCTCTGACTTGGGTACGCAGTATTTT.

This chain connects TRBV21-1 to TRBJ2-1; the D segment call TRBD1 is taken from the table without a DNA check. TRBV21-1 is described as a pseudogene. This CDR3 region has 17 residues. CDR3 sequence (DNA): TGTGCCAGCAGCAAATCCCTCACAGGGATCCCCTACAATGAGCAGTTCTTC. This encodes CASSKSLTGIPYNEQFF.

The V call is TRBV12-3 or TRBV12-4, the J call TRBJ2-7; D not resolved. Trimming shortened V by 3 bases and J by 0 bases, and 6 bases separated the two germline ends. The CDR3 covers 13 residues. CDR3 region: CASSFRGSYEQYF. In DNA, the CDR3 is TGTGCCAGCAGTTTTCGCGGCTCCTACGAGCAGTACTTC.

This chain uses TRBV30 with TRBJ1-3; D perhaps matches TRBD1 (5 bases). Deletions cut 2 bases from V and 5 bases from J, with 16 bases between. Germline CDR1 reads GTSNPN; CDR2 reads SVGIG (reference sequence). This CDR3 contains 15 residues. DNA of the CDR3: TGTGCCTGGAGTCCCGGGAGGGGTCGGAGAAACACCATATATTTT. Translated: CAWSPGRGRRNTIYF.

The chain links TRBV4-1 to TRBJ1-5, with a tentative D call TRBD1 (5 bases). CDR3 length: 15 amino acids. The germline CDR1 and CDR2 sequences are MGHRA and YSYEKL. Trimming took 1 base from V and 11 from J, leaving 18 bases between them. CDR3: CASSQAEGALMSQHF. The CDR3 DNA is TGCGCCAGCAGCCAAGCTGAAGGGGCCCTCATGTCCCAGCATTTT.

This clone was counted once. The chain uses TRBV9 and TRBJ2-3; 12 bases agree with TRBD2. This CDR3 has 16 residues. Germline CDR1 reads SGDLS; CDR2 reads YYNGEE. V trimming: 0 bases; J trimming: 7 bases; junction bases outside the gene matches: 6. The CDR3 here is CASSVARTSGVYTQYF. The DNA for the CDR3 is TGTGCCAGCAGCGTAGCTCGGACTAGCGGGGTCTATACGCAGTATTTT.

The gene calls are TRBV5-1 and TRBJ2-3; 7 positions match TRBD1. The CDR3 spans 16 residues. The junction had 13 bases not matched to a gene; V was cut back by 4 bases and J by 5 bases. The V gene's germline CDR1 is SGHRS and CDR2 YFSETQ. CDR3 region: CASSLYRQGRVDTQYF. CDR3 coding DNA: TGCGCCAGCAGCCTCTATCGACAGGGCCGGGTAGATACGCAGTATTTT.

This sequence joins TRBV6-6 and TRBJ2-4, with TRBD2 matching over 11 bases. Losses at the gene ends were 4 bases for V and 8 bases for J; bases not matched to a gene: 7. This CDR3 is 15 amino acids long. Germline values: CDR1 MNHNY, CDR2 SVGAGI (reference sequence). Here the CDR3 reads CASSSAGLAADIQYF. The DNA of the CDR3 is TGTGCCAGCAGTTCGGCGGGACTAGCGGCGGACATTCAGTACTTC.

The J gene is TRBJ2-1, the V gene TRBV6-5; possible D gene TRBD1, 5 bases. CDR1 and CDR2 from the germline V gene are MNHEY and SVGAGI. CDR3 size: 13 residues. Between the trimmed V and J ends, which lost 6 bases and 6 bases, there was a span of 12 bases. The CDR3 sequence is CASRATVANEQFF. The CDR3 DNA reads as TGTGCCAGCAGGGCGACAGTCGCCAATGAGCAGTTCTTC.

The chain carries TRBV7-9 and TRBJ1-2; tentative D call: TRBD1 (6 bases). V lost 4 bases and J lost 4, with 10 bases in between. This CDR3 contains 13 residues. The germline gives CDR1 SEHNR, CDR2 FQNEAQ (reference sequence). The CDR3 DNA is TGTGCCAGCAGCTCTAGGGACATCTATGGCTACACCTTC. Translation: CASSSRDIYGYTF.

The rearrangement uses TRBV30 and TRBJ2-5, with 8 bases aligning to TRBD2. Germline V CDR1 and CDR2: GTSNPN, SVGIG (reference sequence). V lost 1 base, J lost 9 bases, and 10 bases stayed unmatched. The CDR3 is 14 amino acids. CDR3 coding DNA: TGTGCCTGGAGTGCTATCACGGGGGGGTTGGCCCAGTACTTC. As protein: CAWSAITGGLAQYF.

V is TRBV7-3 and J is TRBJ2-3; D is ambiguous. Germline V CDR1 and CDR2: SGHTA, FQGTGA. This CDR3 is built from 14 residues. V was clipped by 1 base and J by 6 bases, with 11 bases between them. The chain's CDR3 is CASSLNSAADTQYF. CDR3 DNA sequence: TGTGCCAGCAGCTTAAATTCCGCGGCCGATACGCAGTATTTT.

The rearrangement joins TRBV7-9 to TRBJ2-5; TRBD1 agrees at 9 bases. V was pared by 5 bases and J by 1 base, with 11 bases of the junction left unmatched. Germline lookup yields CDR1 SEHNR and CDR2 FQNEAQ (reference sequence). The CDR3 sequence is 17 residues long. This CDR3 reads CASSNPRGTGTQETQYF. The CDR3 DNA is TGTGCCAGCAGCAATCCCCGGGGGACAGGGACCCAAGAGACCCAGTACTTC.

V usage is TRBV6-5 and J usage is TRBJ1-6, with a tentative D call TRBD1 (5 bases). This CDR3 spans 15 amino acids. V lost 9 bases, J lost 7 bases, and 19 bases lay in between. CDR1 is MNHEY and CDR2 is SVGAGI in the germline V gene. The CDR3 spells CASGSGDRTNSPLHF. The CDR3 DNA reads TGTGCCAGTGGTTCGGGCGACAGAACCAATTCACCCCTCCACTTT.

This chain connects TRBV20-1 to TRBJ1-1, with no clear D. Germline V gene lookup returns CDR1 DFQATT and CDR2 SNEGSKA (reference sequence). This CDR3 has 10 amino acids. The V gene lost 7 bases and the J gene lost 5 bases, with 8 bases spanning the gap. This chain's CDR3 is CSGAETEAFF. CDR3 sequence (DNA): TGCAGTGGGGCAGAGACTGAAGCTTTCTTT.

V is TRBV7-6 and J is TRBJ2-3, with 9 bases aligning to TRBD2. CDR1 and CDR2 from the germline V gene are SGHVS and FNYEAQ. J was trimmed by 0 bases and V by 5 bases; bases with no gene match: 3. The CDR3 sequence is 15 residues long. The CDR3 protein is CASSGLATSTDTQYF. In DNA form, the CDR3 reads TGTGCCAGCAGCGGACTAGCGACTAGCACAGATACGCAGTATTTT.